Presented here are 27 T cell receptor beta chains from one specimen sequenced in a study of T-cell reconstitution after alpha-beta-depleted transplantation in children. Preparation of the TCRbeta library involved a method that used unique molecular identifiers. One entry per CDR3 protein results from TCRdb running MiXCR on the PCR reads. The sample lists 84,000 or so distinct CDR3 sequences, around 15% occurring once. The sequencing used PBMCs, mostly from graft donor cells, collected 180 days after TCRalphabeta/CD19-depleted stem cell transplant. The receptors shown here come from a male patient between 2 and 10 years old who had a stem cell transplant for acute lymphoblastic leukemia, so the T cells may come from the graft donor.

This clonotype has a handful of counts. The chain uses TRBV7-7 and TRBJ2-2; D is uncertain. The CDR3 runs to 12 residues. Trimming took 5 bases from V and 7 from J, leaving 8 bases between them. The germline V gene encodes CDR1 SSHAT and CDR2 FNYEAQ (reference sequence). CDR3 bases: TGTGCCAGCAGCCAGATGGGCGGGGAGCTGTTTTTT. This codes for CASSQMGGELFF. Full variable domain (remainder filled in from reference TRBV7-7 and TRBJ2-2): GAGVSQSPRYKVTKRGQDVTLRCDPISSHATLYWYQQALGQGPEFLTYFNYEAQPDKSGLPSDRFSAERPEGSISTLTIQRTEQRDSAMYRCASSQMGGELFFGEGSRLTVL.

This clonotype was picked up many times. The chain is built from TRBV4-3 and TRBJ2-7; 7 bases map to TRBD2. The trim removed 1 base at V and 7 bases at J, leaving 4 bases unmatched. CDR3 length equals 13 residues. Germline-derived CDR1 and CDR2 are LGHNA and YSLEER. In nucleotides, the CDR3 is TGCGCCAGCAGCCAAGGGATTAGCGGGGAGCAGTACTTC. This encodes CASSQGISGEQYF.

This clonotype was seen just once. The CDR3 reads CSAPQGDEGNIQYF. The CDR3 nucleotides read TGCAGTGCCCCACAGGGGGACGAGGGAAACATTCAGTACTTC. The rearrangement uses TRBV20-1 and TRBJ2-4; TRBD1 aligns across 8 bases. With V trimmed by 6 bases and J by 6 bases, 10 bases remained unmatched. The CDR3 extends over 14 amino acids. Germline V gene data show CDR1 as DFQATT and CDR2 as SNEGSKA (reference sequence).

V gene TRBV2 combines with J gene TRBJ1-4; D is ambiguous. Trimming took 0 bases from V and 8 from J, leaving 4 bases between them. This CDR3 comprises 12 residues. The germline gives CDR1 SNHLY, CDR2 FYNNEI. The DNA of the CDR3 is TGTGCCAGCAGTGAAGCGCACGAAAAACTGTTTTTT. It yields the protein CASSEAHEKLFF.

The DNA of the CDR3 is TGCGCCAGCAGCGGCGTTTTAAGCGGGGCTCGCAATGAGCAGTTCTTC. It is translated as CASSGVLSGARNEQFF. V gene TRBV5-1 combines with J gene TRBJ2-1; TRBD2 matches at 7 bases. The CDR3 loop spans 16 amino acids. The junction had 13 bases not matched to a gene; V was cut back by 4 bases and J by 6 bases. Germline V gene lookup returns CDR1 SGHRS and CDR2 YFSETQ. The whole variable domain, remainder taken from reference TRBV5-1 and TRBJ2-1, is KAGVTQTPRYLIKTRGQQVTLSCSPISGHRSVSWYQQTPGQGLQFLFEYFSETQRNKGNFPGRFSGRQFSNSRSEMNVSTLELGDSALYLCASSGVLSGARNEQFFGPGTRLTVL.

The CDR3 region is CASSLTENGELFF. DNA of the CDR3: TGTGCCAGCAGTTTAACCGAGAACGGGGAGCTGTTTTTT. V usage is TRBV12-3 or TRBV12-4 and J usage is TRBJ2-2; D uncertain. Trimming stripped 2 bases from V and 7 bases from J, with 8 bases between. The CDR3 loop spans 13 amino acids.

This clonotype was recorded a few times. The rearrangement uses TRBV15 and TRBJ1-6, with a weak D call TRBD1 (6 bases). CDR3 size: 18 residues. CDR1 is LNHNV and CDR2 is YYDKDF in the germline V gene (reference sequence). The V and J ends lost 1 base and 0 bases respectively, with 13 bases between them. The CDR3 sequence: CATSRVLTGSSYNSPLHF. CDR3 DNA: TGTGCCACCAGCAGAGTCCTCACAGGGAGCTCCTATAATTCACCCCTCCACTTT.

This clonotype has a handful of counts. V and J are TRBV20-1 and TRBJ2-7; D gene unclear. Trimming took off 4 bases at V and 3 bases at J, with 10 bases between the two ends. The CDR3 contains 12 residues. Germline CDR1 DFQATT, CDR2 SNEGSKA (reference sequence). CDR3 bases: TGCAGTGCTAAAGGGCCGAACTACGAGCAGTACTTC. Residues: CSAKGPNYEQYF.

The chain employs TRBV5-1 and TRBJ2-3; possible D gene TRBD1, 5 bases. V was clipped by 1 base and J by 5 bases, with 11 bases between them. The CDR3 covers 14 residues. From germline, CDR1 is SGHRS and CDR2 YFSETQ. The CDR3: CASSLRTYGDTQYF. Here the CDR3 DNA reads TGCGCCAGCAGCTTGAGGACATATGGAGATACGCAGTATTTT.

In this sample, this clonotype turned up many times. V gene TRBV3-1 combines with J gene TRBJ1-1; D not resolved. Germline V lookup: CDR1 LGHDT, CDR2 YNNKEL (reference sequence). The CDR3 extends over 15 amino acids. Between the trimmed V and J ends, which lost 1 base and 2 bases, there was a span of 11 bases. The CDR3 spells CASSQVSGVNTEAFF. The CDR3 nucleotides are TGTGCCAGCAGCCAAGTGTCGGGTGTTAACACTGAAGCTTTCTTT. The full variable domain, in which reference TRBV3-1 and TRBJ1-1 provide the parts outside the CDR3, is DTAVSQTPKYLVTQMGNDKSIKCEQNLGHDTMYWYKQDSKKFLKIMFSYNNKELIINETVPNRFSPKSPDKAHLNLHINSLELGDSAVYFCASSQVSGVNTEAFFGQGTRLTVV.

This clonotype appeared a few times. The J gene is TRBJ2-5, the V gene TRBV7-8, with no clear D. V lost 2 bases and J 2 bases, leaving 12 bases between the germline ends. In germline, CDR1 is SGHVS, CDR2 FQNEAQ. The CDR3 is 15 amino acids. CDR3 nucleotide sequence: TGTGCCAGCAGCTTAATGGGGAACCTTCAAGAGACCCAGTACTTC. Amino acid sequence: CASSLMGNLQETQYF.

The V call is TRBV7-2, the J call TRBJ2-7, with a tentative D call TRBD1 (7 bases). Germline-derived CDR1 and CDR2 are SGHTA and FQGNSA. Trimming shortened V by 3 bases and J by 7 bases, and 22 bases separated the two germline ends. The CDR3 consists of 16 residues. CDR3 in DNA: TGTGCCAGCAGCTTGGAGGGGGCCTTTGTTGGGTTAGAGCAGTACTTC. It specifies CASSLEGAFVGLEQYF.

This clonotype was detected only a few times. This sequence joins TRBV20-1 and TRBJ1-2; 9 nucleotides line up with TRBD1. V was pared by 1 base and J by 6 bases, with 9 bases of the junction left unmatched. The CDR3 length is 15 residues. Germline V gene sequence: CDR1 DFQATT, CDR2 SNEGSKA (reference sequence). The CDR3 bases are TGCAGTGCTAGAGGGACAGGGGTTGGGGTTAATGGCTACACCTTC. Translating it yields CSARGTGVGVNGYTF.

The V gene is TRBV20-1, the J gene TRBJ2-2; tentatively, D is TRBD2 (5 bases). The V end was cut by 5 bases, the J end by 4 bases, with 14 bases between. CDR1 and CDR2 from the germline V gene are DFQATT and SNEGSKA (reference sequence). CDR3 length: 14 residues. The DNA for the CDR3 is TGCAGTGCTGCAAGAGGGTTAGGCACCGGGGAGCTGTTTTTT. It codes for CSAARGLGTGELFF.

The J gene is TRBJ1-6, the V gene TRBV27, with 7 bases lining up with TRBD1. The CDR3 length is 13 residues. V lost 5 bases, J lost 6 bases, and 1 base stayed unmatched. Per germline, CDR1 MNHEY and CDR2 SMNVEV (reference sequence). CDR3 in amino acids: CASSGTVNSPLHF. The CDR3 DNA is TGTGCCAGCAGTGGGACAGTTAATTCACCCCTCCACTTT.

This clonotype was seen more than once but under ten times. V and J are TRBV5-1 and TRBJ1-1; 7 bases are shared with TRBD1. CDR3 size: 19 residues. In germline, CDR1 is SGHRS, CDR2 YFSETQ. Unmatched junction bases numbered 19, after V lost 0 bases and J lost 5 bases. CDR3 sequence: CASSLGRRIRQGLLTEAFF. The CDR3 DNA is TGCGCCAGCAGCTTGGGCCGTAGGATAAGACAGGGCCTTTTGACTGAAGCTTTCTTT. The whole variable domain, remainder taken from reference TRBV5-1 and TRBJ1-1, is KAGVTQTPRYLIKTRGQQVTLSCSPISGHRSVSWYQQTPGQGLQFLFEYFSETQRNKGNFPGRFSGRQFSNSRSEMNVSTLELGDSALYLCASSLGRRIRQGLLTEAFFGQGTRLTVV.

The chain uses TRBV7-4 and TRBJ2-7; D may match TRBD1 or TRBD2 (7 bases each). Per germline, CDR1 SGHVT and CDR2 SQSDAQ. Trimming took 5 bases from V and 1 from J, leaving 18 bases between them. This CDR3 region has 16 residues. CDR3 sequence reads: CASSPGGGKRSYEQYF. CDR3 in DNA: TGTGCCAGCAGCCCAGGGGGGGGTAAAAGATCCTACGAGCAGTACTTC.

J is TRBJ2-5 and V is TRBV11-2; tentatively, D is TRBD2 (7 bases). Per the germline V gene, CDR1 is SGHAT and CDR2 is FQNNGV. V was trimmed by 4 bases and J by 6 bases, leaving 21 bases between them. The CDR3 is made up of 16 amino acids. The CDR3 loop reads CASSSLGGGIGKTQYF. The CDR3 region has the DNA TGTGCCAGCAGCTCTTTAGGGGGGGGAATCGGGAAGACCCAGTACTTC.

This clonotype was recorded a few times. The V call is TRBV20-1, the J call TRBJ2-7; the D gene is possibly TRBD1 (5 bases). In germline, CDR1 is DFQATT, CDR2 SNEGSKA (reference sequence). The V end lost 5 bases, the J end lost 4 bases, and 15 bases lay between the germline ends. The CDR3 is made up of 13 amino acids. The CDR3 reads CSASDRENYEQYF. The CDR3 DNA reads as TGCAGTGCTTCTGACAGAGAAAATTACGAGCAGTACTTC.

This rearrangement joins TRBV20-1 to TRBJ1-5, with 7 bases aligning to TRBD1. This CDR3 region has 13 residues. V shed 5 bases, J shed 5 bases, and the junction held 6 bases outside the gene matches. CDR1 is DFQATT, CDR2 SNEGSKA, per germline (reference sequence). The CDR3 DNA reads as TGCAGTGCTCGAACAGGGGTCGATCAGCCCCAGCATTTT. As protein: CSARTGVDQPQHF.

This clonotype showed up just a few times. This rearrangement joins TRBV5-4 to TRBJ2-6; maybe TRBD1 (6 bases). The CDR3 is made up of 18 amino acids. Trimming removed 3 bases at V and 4 bases at J, with 20 bases between. From germline, CDR1 is SGHNT and CDR2 YYREEE (reference sequence). The DNA for the CDR3 is TGTGCCAGCAGCTCAGTGCCAATACAGGGTCCGGGGGCCAACGTCCTGACTTTC. Amino acids: CASSSVPIQGPGANVLTF.

This clonotype occurred a few times. The junction departs from germline at one end; a sequencing error may be responsible. V gene TRBV11-3 combines with J gene TRBJ2-2; 8 nucleotides align to TRBD1. CDR1 SGHNT and CDR2 YENEEA come from the germline V gene. This CDR3 region has 16 residues. The CDR3 DNA sequence: TGCGCCAGCAGCTTGGTCGGGACAGGGAACACCGGGGAGCTGTTTTTT. Protein product: CASSLVGTGNTGELFF.

This chain links TRBV7-2 with TRBJ2-5; 7 nucleotides line up with TRBD1. Trimming removed 4 bases from V and 4 bases from J; junction bases left unmatched: 6. Germline CDR1 SGHTA, CDR2 FQGNSA. CDR3 length equals 14 residues. CDR3 sequence reads: CASSSRTGRETQYF. The CDR3 DNA reads TGTGCCAGCAGCTCCCGGACAGGAAGAGAGACCCAGTACTTC.

This clonotype has just a few counts. The J gene is TRBJ1-1, the V gene TRBV11-1; unclear D gene. CDR3 length: 16 amino acids. V shed 6 bases and J shed 5 bases, with 22 bases lying between them. Germline lookup yields CDR1 SGHAT and CDR2 FQDESV (reference sequence). CDR3 protein: CASSEGKGYAGTEAFF. The DNA for the CDR3 is TGTGCCAGCAGTGAAGGGAAAGGGTATGCGGGTACTGAAGCTTTCTTT.

This clonotype was observed a handful of times. The chain couples TRBV20-1 to TRBJ1-3; D is unclear. V was shortened by 3 bases and J by 4 bases, with 19 bases between the two germline ends. From germline, CDR1 is DFQATT and CDR2 SNEGSKA (reference sequence). The CDR3 covers 16 residues. The CDR3 nucleotides read TGCAGTGCTAGCGGGCCTGCTCCGAGAAGGGGAAACACCATATATTTT. It codes for CSASGPAPRRGNTIYF.

This chain links TRBV6-2 or TRBV6-3 with TRBJ2-7, with D uncertain. Looked up from germline, CDR1 is MNHEY and CDR2 is SVGEGT. This CDR3 region has 16 residues. V lost 4 bases and J lost 0, with 16 bases in between. The CDR3 DNA reads as TGTGCCAGCAGTTCCCAGAGTCGCCGGAACTCCTACGAGCAGTACTTC. Its translation: CASSSQSRRNSYEQYF.

The rearrangement joins TRBV12-3 or TRBV12-4 to TRBJ1-4, with D possibly TRBD1 on 6 matching bases. The CDR3 length is 14 residues. Trimming left V 5 bases short and J 11 bases short, with 18 bases between. The CDR3 DNA follows: TGTGCCAGCAGTCTCGAATCAGGGGCCAGGAAACTGTTTTTT. Amino acids: CASSLESGARKLFF.